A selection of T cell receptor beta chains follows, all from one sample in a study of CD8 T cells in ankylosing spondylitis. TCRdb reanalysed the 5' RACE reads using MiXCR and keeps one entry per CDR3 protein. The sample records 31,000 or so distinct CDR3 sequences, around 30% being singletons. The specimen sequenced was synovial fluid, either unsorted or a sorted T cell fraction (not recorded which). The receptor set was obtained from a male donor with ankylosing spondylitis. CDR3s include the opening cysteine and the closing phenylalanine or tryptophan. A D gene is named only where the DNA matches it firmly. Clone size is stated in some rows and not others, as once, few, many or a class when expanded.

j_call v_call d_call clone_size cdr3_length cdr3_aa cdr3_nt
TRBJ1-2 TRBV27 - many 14 CASSLGGEGGGYTF TGTGCCAGCAGTTTAGGGGGAGAAGGGGGTGGCTACACCTTC
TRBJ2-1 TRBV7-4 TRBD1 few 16 CASSPMDRAVEDEQFF TGTGCCAGCAGCCCCATGGACAGGGCAGTCGAAGATGAGCAGTTCTTC
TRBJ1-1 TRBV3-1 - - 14 CASSQREDFAEAFF TGTGCCAGCAGCCAACGCGAGGACTTCGCTGAAGCTTTCTTT
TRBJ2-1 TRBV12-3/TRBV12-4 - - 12 CASSLGGGEQFF TGTGCCAGCAGCCTGGGGGGAGGTGAGCAGTTCTTC
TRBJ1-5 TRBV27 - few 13 CASSVSGFVPQHF TGTGCCAGCAGTGTCTCAGGGTTTGTGCCCCAGCATTTT
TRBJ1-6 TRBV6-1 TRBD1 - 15 CASTTGFGQGGPLHF TGTGCCAGCACCACCGGTTTCGGACAGGGGGGACCCCTCCACTTT
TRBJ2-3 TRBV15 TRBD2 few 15 CATSRAGGYTDTQYF TGTGCCACCAGCAGAGCGGGAGGGTACACAGATACGCAGTATTTT
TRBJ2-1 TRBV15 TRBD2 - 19 CATSREFSGRPSLQHEQFF TGCGCCACCAGCAGAGAGTTTAGCGGGAGGCCATCCCTTCAACATGAGCAGTTCTTC
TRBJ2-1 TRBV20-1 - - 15 CSARDPAKSYNEQFF TGCAGTGCTAGAGATCCGGCGAAGTCCTACAATGAGCAGTTCTTC
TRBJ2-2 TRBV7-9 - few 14 CASSPQTLTGELFF TGTGCCAGCAGCCCTCAGACGCTCACCGGGGAGCTGTTTTTT
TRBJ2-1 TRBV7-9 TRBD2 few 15 CASSLVLAVYNEQFF TGTGCCAGCAGCTTAGTACTAGCGGTTTACAATGAGCAGTTCTTC
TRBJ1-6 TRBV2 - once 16 CASSEAGGTYNSPLHF TGTGCCAGCTCGGAGGCAGGAGGCACCTATAATTCACCCCTCCACTTT
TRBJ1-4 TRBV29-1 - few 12 CSVGGDGEKLFF TGCAGCGTTGGGGGAGACGGTGAAAAACTGTTTTTT
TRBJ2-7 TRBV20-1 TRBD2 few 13 CRAHKRDVYEQYF TGCAGGGCCCATAAGCGGGATGTCTACGAGCAGTACTTC
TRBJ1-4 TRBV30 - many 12 CAWSENNEKLFF TGTGCCTGGAGTGAGAACAATGAAAAACTGTTTTTT
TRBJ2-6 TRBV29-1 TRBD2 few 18 CSVIEGGGSSSGANVLTF TGCAGCGTTATCGAGGGCGGCGGGAGCTCCTCTGGGGCCAACGTCCTGACTTTC
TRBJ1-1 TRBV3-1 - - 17 CASSPRGRGALSTEAFF TGTGCCAGCAGCCCTAGGGGAAGGGGCGCGTTGAGCACTGAAGCTTTCTTT
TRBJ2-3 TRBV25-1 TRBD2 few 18 CASSEYSTSGSTTDTQYF TGTGCCAGCAGTGAATATTCGACTAGCGGGAGCACCACAGATACGCAGTATTTT
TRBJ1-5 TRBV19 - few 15 CASREGPRSNQPQHF TGTGCCAGTAGAGAAGGACCCCGTAGCAATCAGCCCCAGCATTTT
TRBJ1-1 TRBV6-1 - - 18 CASSAPTQAVGLNTEAFF TGTGCCAGCAGTGCTCCGACCCAGGCGGTAGGCTTGAACACTGAAGCTTTCTTT
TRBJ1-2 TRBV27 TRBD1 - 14 CASRESGTGYGYTF TGTGCCAGCAGAGAATCCGGGACAGGCTATGGCTACACCTTC
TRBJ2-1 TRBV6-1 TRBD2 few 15 CASSETSGLNNEQFF TGTGCCAGCAGTGAGACTAGCGGACTTAACAATGAGCAGTTCTTC
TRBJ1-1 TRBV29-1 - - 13 CSVDGHMNTEAFF TGCAGCGTTGATGGACACATGAACACTGAAGCTTTCTTT
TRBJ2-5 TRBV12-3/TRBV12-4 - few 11 CASSPGETQYF TGTGCCAGCAGCCCCGGAGAGACCCAGTACTTC
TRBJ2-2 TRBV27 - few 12 CATSRMDRELFF TGTGCCACCAGCAGAATGGATAGAGAGCTGTTTTTT
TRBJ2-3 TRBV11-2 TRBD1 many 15 CASSTLGGRTDTQYF TGTGCCAGCAGCACCCTAGGGGGCCGCACAGATACGCAGTATTTT
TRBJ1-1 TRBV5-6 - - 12 CASSPGDTEAFF TGTGCCAGCAGCCCCGGTGATACTGAAGCTTTCTTT